The 8 T cell receptor beta chains given below trace back to one sample, sequenced in a study of regulatory T cells in long-lasting Graves disease. Through Arm-PCR of CDR3 regions and iRepertoire HTBI primers, TCR beta libraries were built. TCRdb reanalysed the multiplex PCR reads using MiXCR and keeps one entry per CDR3 protein. The table has fewer than 650,000 distinct CDR3 sequences, approximately 15% seen once. Documented time point: newly diagnosed GD, antithyroid drugs for less than 3 months. RNA isolated from PBMCs was used to make the TCR library. These data are also associated with another study on T cells in Graves' hyperthyroidism and ophthalmopathy.

This material consisted of peripheral blood mononuclear cells (PBMCs), taken at new diagnosis, from a patient treated with antithyroid drugs. Every receptor here comes from a young woman with Graves disease.

This clonotype was counted ten times or more. The junction differs from germline at one of its ends, possibly a read error. This chain uses TRBV5-1 with TRBJ2-1, with 12 bases lining up with TRBD2. CDR1 and CDR2 from the germline V gene are SGHRS and YFSETQ. This CDR3 spans 14 amino acids. CDR3 nucleotides: TGTGCCAGCAGTCCGGGGACTAGCGGGAATGAGCAGTTCTTC. Amino acids: CASSPGTSGNEQFF.

In this sample, this clonotype turned up many times. V gene TRBV7-3 combines with J gene TRBJ2-3; 8 bases align to TRBD1. Trimming cost V 5 bases and J 3 bases; bases outside gene matches: 7. The CDR3 length is 15 residues. Germline CDR1 is SGHTA and CDR2 is FQGTGA. This CDR3 is CASSPWTGLTDTQYF. Written as DNA, the CDR3 is TGTGCCAGCAGCCCTTGGACAGGGCTGACAGATACGCAGTATTTT.

In its sample, this clonotype was seen many times. This chain links TRBV27 with TRBJ1-6, with 8 bases identical to TRBD1. The length of the CDR3 is 16 residues. The J segment lost 7 bases and the V segment lost 8 bases, leaving 13 bases of the junction unmatched. Germline CDR1 and CDR2: MNHEY and SMNVEV (reference sequence). CDR3 sequence reads: CASARQGNLPNSPLHF. The CDR3 nucleotides are TGTGCCAGCGCAAGACAGGGGAATCTCCCAAATTCACCCCTCCACTTT.

This clonotype has just a few counts. The J gene is TRBJ2-6, the V gene TRBV19; D uncertain. Trimming removed 5 bases at V and 4 bases at J, with 18 bases between. Germline values: CDR1 LNHDA, CDR2 SQIVND (reference sequence). The CDR3 has 17 residues. The CDR3 sequence: CASSDGRQLSGANVLTF. The CDR3 region has the DNA TGTGCCAGTAGTGACGGCCGACAATTATCCGGGGCCAACGTCCTGACTTTC.

This clonotype was seen a single time. The likely explanation is a read error, given a far larger clone one base away. The conserved final phenylalanine or tryptophan is absent from the CDR3, which likely points to a read error. The chain has TRBV11-2 and TRBJ1-3; possibly TRBD1 for D (5 bases). V lost 3 bases and J 8 bases, leaving 8 bases between the germline ends. CDR3 size: 12 residues. The germline CDR1 and CDR2 sequences are SGHAT and FQNNGV. This CDR3 is CASSLGGDTIYL. CDR3 DNA sequence: TGTGCCAGCAGCTTGGGGGGTGACACCATATATCTT.

The rearrangement uses TRBV20-1 and TRBJ2-4; perhaps TRBD1 as D (6 bases). Germline V gives CDR1 DFQATT, CDR2 SNEGSKA (reference sequence). V was shortened by 6 bases and J by 0 bases, with 18 bases between the two germline ends. The CDR3 runs 16 residues. CDR3 residues: CSAESPGRGAKNIQYF. The CDR3 DNA is TGCAGTGCAGAGAGCCCGGGCAGGGGAGCCAAAAACATTCAGTACTTC.

Note on this clonotype: A read error may be the cause here, since a much bigger clone is one base away. The chain links TRBV10-3 to TRBJ2-2; D is ambiguous. There are 11 residues in the CDR3. V was shortened by 3 bases and J by 4 bases, with 0 bases between the two germline ends. Germline assignment: CDR1 ENHRY and CDR2 SYGVKD. CDR3 amino acids: CAISDTGELFF. The CDR3 DNA reads as TGTGCCATCAGTGACACCGGGGAGCTGTTTTTT.

This clonotype was found a few times. This chain uses TRBV28 with TRBJ2-1; 10 nucleotides agree with TRBD1. With V trimmed by 2 bases and J by 8 bases, 0 bases remained unmatched. The CDR3 spans 13 residues. CDR1 and CDR2 from the germline V gene are MDHEN and SYDVKM. The chain's CDR3 is CASSLGQGDEQFF. The DNA for the CDR3 is TGTGCCAGCAGTTTAGGACAGGGGGATGAGCAGTTCTTC.